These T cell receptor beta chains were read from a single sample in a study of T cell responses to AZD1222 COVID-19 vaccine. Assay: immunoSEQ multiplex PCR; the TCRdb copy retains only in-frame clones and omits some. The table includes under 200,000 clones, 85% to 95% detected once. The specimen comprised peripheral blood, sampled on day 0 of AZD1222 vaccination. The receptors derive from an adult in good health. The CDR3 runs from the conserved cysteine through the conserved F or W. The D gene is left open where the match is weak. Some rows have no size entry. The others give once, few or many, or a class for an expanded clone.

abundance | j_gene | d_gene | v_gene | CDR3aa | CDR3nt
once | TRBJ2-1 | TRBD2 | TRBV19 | CASSMASGRGEQFF | TGTGCCAGTAGTATGGCTAGCGGGAGGGGTGAGCAGTTCTTC
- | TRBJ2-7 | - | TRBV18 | CASSPSPYEQYF | TGTGCCAGCTCCCCCTCCCCCTACGAGCAGTACTTC
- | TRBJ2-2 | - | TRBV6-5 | CASEDSGTGELFF | TGTGCCAGCGAGGACAGTGGGACCGGGGAGCTGTTTTTT
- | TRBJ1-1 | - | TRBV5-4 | CASSLDEGREAFF | TGTGCCAGCAGCTTGGACGAGGGGAGGGAAGCTTTCTTT
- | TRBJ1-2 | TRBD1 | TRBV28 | CASSQGQGRYGYTF | TGTGCCAGCAGCCAAGGACAGGGTCGATATGGCTACACCTTC
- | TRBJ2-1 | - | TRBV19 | CAMNANLSYNEQFF | TGTGCCATGAATGCCAATCTCTCCTACAATGAGCAGTTCTTC
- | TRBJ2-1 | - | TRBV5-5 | CASSLSGDLYNEQFF | TGTGCCAGCAGCTTGTCCGGGGACTTGTACAATGAGCAGTTCTTC
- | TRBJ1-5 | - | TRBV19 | CASGDTLGSNQPQHF | TGTGCCAGCGGGGACACTTTGGGAAGCAATCAGCCCCAGCATTTT
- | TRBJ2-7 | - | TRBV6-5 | CAARGGGSTPYEQYF | TGTGCCGCCCGGGGAGGCGGCTCGACACCCTACGAGCAGTACTTC
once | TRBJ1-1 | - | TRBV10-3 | CAISQVGDNTEAFF | TGTGCCATCAGTCAAGTCGGTGATAACACTGAAGCTTTCTTT
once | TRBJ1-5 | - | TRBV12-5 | CASGLDGYLYSNQPQHF | TGTGCTAGTGGTTTGGACGGCTATCTTTATAGCAATCAGCCCCAGCATTTT
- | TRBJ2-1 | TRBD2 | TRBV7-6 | CASSPSGSSSYNEQFF | TGTGCCAGCAGCCCCAGCGGGAGCTCCTCCTACAATGAGCAGTTCTTC
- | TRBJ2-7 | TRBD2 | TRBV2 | CASSESTSATYEQYF | TGTGCCAGCAGTGAGTCAACTAGCGCCACCTACGAGCAGTACTTC
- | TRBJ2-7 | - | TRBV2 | CASTLGRDPGRF | TGTGCCAGCACTCTTGGCCGGGACCCGGGGCGCTTC
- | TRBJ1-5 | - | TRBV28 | CASKSPGATLAYSNQPQHF | TGTGCCAGCAAGTCGCCAGGGGCAACACTAGCTTATAGCAATCAGCCCCAGCATTTT
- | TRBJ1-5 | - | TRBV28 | CASGSSLGNQPQHF | TGTGCCAGCGGGAGTTCGTTGGGCAATCAGCCCCAGCATTTT
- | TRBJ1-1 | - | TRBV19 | CASKQTGNTEAFF | TGTGCCAGTAAGCAGACAGGGAACACTGAAGCTTTCTTT
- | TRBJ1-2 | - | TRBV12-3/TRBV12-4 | CASNNRIGSGYTF | TGTGCCAGCAACAACCGAATCGGGAGTGGCTACACCTTC
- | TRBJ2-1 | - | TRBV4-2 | CASSQEGRVGSLSGQFF | TGTGCCAGCAGCCAAGAAGGCAGGGTGGGGTCTTTGTCTGGGCAGTTCTTC
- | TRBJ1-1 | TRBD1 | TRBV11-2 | CASSGGDRRTPEAFF | TGTGCCAGCAGCGGGGGGGACAGGAGAACACCTGAAGCTTTCTTT
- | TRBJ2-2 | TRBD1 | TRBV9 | CASSVRDSHTGELFF | TGTGCCAGCAGCGTCCGGGACAGCCACACCGGGGAGCTGTTTTTT
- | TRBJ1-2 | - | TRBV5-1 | CASSLGHAVFYGYTF | TGCGCCAGCAGCTTGGGGCATGCAGTCTTCTATGGCTACACCTTC
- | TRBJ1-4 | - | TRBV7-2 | CASSLRTANEKLFF | TGTGCCAGCAGCTTGAGGACAGCTAATGAAAAACTGTTTTTT
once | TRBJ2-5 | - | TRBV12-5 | CASGLGLQETQYF | TGTGCTAGTGGTTTGGGCCTACAAGAGACCCAGTACTTC
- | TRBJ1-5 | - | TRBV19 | CASSSGLSNQPQHF | TGTGCCAGTAGTTCGGGACTTAGCAATCAGCCCCAGCATTTT
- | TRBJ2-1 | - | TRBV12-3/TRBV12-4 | CASSRGGNEQFF | TGTGCCAGCAGCCGGGGTGGGAATGAGCAGTTCTTC
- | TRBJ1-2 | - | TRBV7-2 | CASSLARGPYYGYTF | TGTGCCAGCAGCTTAGCTCGAGGGCCCTACTATGGCTACACCTTC
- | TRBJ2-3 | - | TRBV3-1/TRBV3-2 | CASRKAGLELNTQYF | TGTGCCAGCCGAAAGGCGGGACTGGAACTTAATACGCAGTATTTT
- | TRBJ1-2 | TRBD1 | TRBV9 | CASSKTVGDRGEDGYTF | TGTGCCAGCAGCAAAACCGTAGGAGACAGGGGAGAAGATGGCTACACCTTC
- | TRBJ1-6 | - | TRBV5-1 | CASSLVGRENSPLHF | TGCGCCAGCAGCTTGGTTGGACGGGAAAATTCACCCCTCCACTTT
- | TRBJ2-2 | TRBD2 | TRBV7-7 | CASSLIGRSPGELFF | TGTGCCAGCAGCTTAATCGGGAGGTCCCCCGGGGAGCTGTTTTTT
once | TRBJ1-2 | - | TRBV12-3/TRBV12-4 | CASSFDAYGYTF | TGTGCCAGCAGTTTTGATGCCTATGGCTACACCTTC
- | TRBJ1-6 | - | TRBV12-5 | CASGLYSGRNSPLHF | TGTGCTAGTGGTCTCTATAGCGGGCGTAATTCACCCCTCCACTTT
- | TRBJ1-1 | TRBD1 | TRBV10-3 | CAISGTGTTEAFF | TGTGCCATCTCTGGGACAGGGACCACTGAAGCTTTCTTT
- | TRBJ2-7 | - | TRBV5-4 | CASSSRGSGPYEQYF | TGTGCCAGCAGCTCGCGGGGTAGCGGCCCCTACGAGCAGTACTTC
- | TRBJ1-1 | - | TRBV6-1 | CASGDLGGKTEAFF | TGTGCCAGCGGTGATTTGGGTGGAAAGACTGAAGCTTTCTTT
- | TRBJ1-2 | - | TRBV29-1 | CSVAPKLLGGYTF | TGCAGCGTTGCCCCCAAACTCCTGGGTGGCTACACCTTC
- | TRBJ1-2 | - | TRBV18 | CASSPPEGRRYGYTF | TGTGCCAGCTCACCACCGGAGGGGCGAAGGTATGGCTACACCTTC
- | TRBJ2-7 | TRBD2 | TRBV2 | CASREGLAGFYEQYF | TGTGCCAGCAGAGAAGGACTAGCGGGATTCTACGAGCAGTACTTC
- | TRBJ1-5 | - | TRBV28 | CASSFSAPQHF | TGTGCCAGCAGTTTCAGTGCGCCCCAGCATTTT
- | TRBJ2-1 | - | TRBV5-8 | CASSLAGLNNEQFF | TGTGCCAGCAGCTTGGCGGGACTGAACAATGAGCAGTTCTTC
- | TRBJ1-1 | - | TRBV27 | CASSFAQIRTWNTEAFF | TGTGCCAGCAGTTTTGCACAGATTCGGACTTGGAACACTGAAGCTTTCTTT
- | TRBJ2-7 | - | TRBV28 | CASSSSLRGGVYEQYF | TGTGCCAGCAGTTCCTCCCTGAGGGGCGGGGTATACGAGCAGTACTTC
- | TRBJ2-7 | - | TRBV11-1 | CASSYVGGSYEQYF | TGTGCCAGCAGTTACGTGGGCGGATCCTACGAGCAGTACTTC
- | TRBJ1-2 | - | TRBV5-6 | CASSAGRIYGYTF | TGTGCCAGCAGCGCGGGACGGATCTATGGCTACACCTTC
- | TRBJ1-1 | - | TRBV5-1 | CASSLAGRRNTEAFF | TGCGCCAGCAGCTTGGCCGGTCGCCGGAACACTGAAGCTTTCTTT
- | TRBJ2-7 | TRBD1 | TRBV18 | CASSRQGAYEQYF | TGTGCCAGCTCACGACAGGGGGCATACGAGCAGTACTTC
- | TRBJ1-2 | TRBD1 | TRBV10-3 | CAITGTVSPNYGYTF | TGTGCCATCACAGGGACAGTCTCTCCTAACTATGGCTACACCTTC